This TCR beta chain was documented in a study of cytomegalovirus exposure and HLA in healthy donors. The CDR3 is made up of 15 amino acids. Germline CDR1 is SGHTA and CDR2 is FQGTGA. Germline trimming cut 4 bases from V and 5 bases from J; bases unmatched to any gene: 3. The study ran its PCR with 60 Vbeta and 13 Jbeta primers. Profiling relied on immunoSEQ multiplex PCR, and the TCRdb table lists in-frame clones only, not all of them. The sample has about 120,000 clones, over 60% seen once. Study findings and constraints: Cytomegalovirus association was assigned to around 150 TCR beta chains. In a later analysis, CMV-associated beta chains were mostly HLA-associated, it appeared.

This clone was detected only a few times. Its target is unknown. The receptor was derived from a man between 25 and 39 years old in good health and CMV-seropositive. Sequencing was carried out using PBMCs. The chain carries TRBV7-3 and TRBJ2-1, with 12 bases lining up with TRBD2. Here the CDR3 reads CASSWGLAGNNEQFF. The CDR3 DNA reads as TGTGCCAGCAGCTGGGGACTAGCGGGCAACAATGAGCAGTTCTTC.